This TCR beta chain originates from a study of blood T cell repertoires in COVID-19 (dated by TCRdb to 2020 to 2021). Some background on the complete study: Samples from collaborators originated in the United States, Italy and Spain and spanned both the acute and convalescent phases of COVID-19. The material from the prospective study consisted of cDNA or gDNA derived from T cells, B-cell-depleted T cells, or PBMCs. Deeply sampled blood TCRbeta repertoires from subjects exposed to, actively infected with, or recovered from COVID-19 were included in the dataset. The repertoires were released in a freely available public database intended as a resource for research on the immune response to SARS-CoV-2. Samples were obtained from the ongoing ImmuneRACE study (first 160 participants) and from 1,254 subjects provided by 6 global collaborators. Sample metadata almost always included a de-identified subject ID, COVID-19 status, age in years and sex. Where HLA class I and class II types were available, the types were taken from metadata supplied by the sample provider, not from assay-based typing. The research as a whole found: Clinical and demographic metadata were provided uncurated, with the amount varying by source and participant.

TCRbeta CDR3 regions were amplified from genomic DNA by means of the immunoSEQ Assay, a bias-controlled multiplex PCR. As for how the authors treated the data: The number of nucleated cells in each sample was estimated from the amplification of reference gene primers within the assay. Sequence reads were collapsed and filtered to measure the absolute abundance of every unique TCRbeta CDR3 rearrangement. For each sample, productive Simpson clonality was calculated as the square root of Simpson's diversity index over productive rearrangements. TCRdb obtained this table from immuneACCESS and retained in-frame rearrangements with V and J assigned. These tables miss some clones; where compared with another copy, unresolved V genes account for less than half of the shortfall, and the remainder is unexplained. V, J and clone size are taken as reported in that table, and D and trimming were inferred from the DNA itself. This sample comprises under 250,000 clones, roughly 80% of them detected only once. The leading ten clones occupy roughly 5% of the sample.

Another Seattle source contributed samples from volunteer blood donors who had recovered from COVID-19. Each collaborating institution followed its own protocols to collect whole blood in K2EDTA tubes. For TCRbeta analysis, collaborators shipped samples as frozen whole blood, isolated PBMCs, or DNA extracted from either of those sample types. The germline V end is reduced by 0 bases and the J end by 5 bases; junction bases left unmatched: 3. The CDR3 sequence holds 14 residues, the cysteine and phenylalanine included. Only the CDR3 portion is preserved as DNA: 42 bases, with reading frame beginning at the first base. According to the germline V gene, CDR1 reads MGHRA and CDR2 reads YSYEKL. This clone was recorded only once. Its specific antigen is unknown. Base qualities are not recorded, but no much larger clone differs from it by a single base.

The receptor chain draws on TRBV4-1 and TRBJ1-1, with 7 central nucleotides matching TRBD1. Source material: peripheral blood. This receptor was taken from an older woman who had recovered from COVID-19. The encoded CDR3 is CASSQEAGGTEAFF. Read as DNA, the sequence is TGCGCCAGCAGCCAAGAAGCAGGGGGGACTGAAGCTTTCTTT.